The rows below give T cell receptor beta chains drawn from one sample of a study of monozygotic twins with cystic fibrosis. The assay was immunoSEQ multiplex PCR, and TCRdb's table has in-frame clones only and misses some. The data hold 13,000 to 15,000 clones, with about 88% observed a single time. Sequenced sample: blood. Receptors originate from a boy younger than 18 with cystic fibrosis. The CDR3 runs from the conserved cysteine through the conserved F or W. A D gene is named only where the DNA matches it firmly. Clone size appears in some rows only: once, few, many, or a class for an expanded clone.

>-|TRBJ1-1|TRBD1|TRBV4-1
CASSPRDSRSAGAFF
TGCGCCAGCAGCCCCAGGGACAGTCGAAGCGCGGGAGCTTTCTTT
>-|TRBJ2-2|TRBD2|TRBV4-2
CASSPNLAGGNTGELFF
TGTGCCAGCAGCCCCAACCTAGCGGGGGGGAACACCGGGGAGCTGTTTTTT
>once|TRBJ2-7|-|TRBV7-9
CASSPSTPYEQYF
TGTGCCAGCAGCCCATCGACACCTTACGAGCAGTACTTC
>-|TRBJ1-1|-|TRBV19
CASSIQGLNTEAFF
TGTGCCAGTAGTATTCAGGGGTTGAACACTGAAGCTTTCTTT
>-|TRBJ2-1|TRBD2|TRBV6-4
CASSDSSGSYNEQFF
TGTGCCAGCAGTGACTCTAGCGGGTCCTACAATGAGCAGTTCTTC
>-|TRBJ1-5|TRBD1|TRBV6-1
CASSGRADRDTRGCNQPQHF
TGTGCCAGCAGTGGGAGAGCGGACAGGGATACACGAGGGTGCAATCAGCCCCAGCATTTT
>-|TRBJ1-2|-|TRBV6-4
CASSEQPTSYGYTF
TGTGCCAGCAGTGAACAGCCTACTTCCTATGGCTACACCTTC
>-|TRBJ1-1|-|TRBV13
CASSFGPTATEAFF
TGTGCCAGCAGCTTCGGCCCGACGGCCACTGAAGCTTTCTTT
>-|TRBJ2-2|-|TRBV7-2
CASSLDGNTGELFF
TGTGCCAGCAGCTTAGACGGGAACACCGGGGAGCTGTTTTTT
>-|TRBJ2-1|TRBD2|TRBV7-3
CASSLGSSGGQDEQFF
TGTGCCAGCAGCTTAGGGTCTAGCGGGGGGCAGGATGAGCAGTTCTTC
>-|TRBJ2-1|-|TRBV18
CASSPPFGGRQFF
TGTGCCAGCTCACCACCGTTCGGGGGTCGGCAGTTCTTC
>once|TRBJ1-2|-|TRBV6-5
CASQSGGTPYGYTF
TGTGCCAGCCAGTCTGGAGGGACCCCTTATGGCTACACCTTC
>-|TRBJ1-3|TRBD1|TRBV11-2
CASSFHRGLGSGNTIYF
TGTGCCAGCAGCTTTCACAGGGGGCTGGGGTCTGGAAACACCATATATTTT
>once|TRBJ1-2|TRBD1|TRBV7-9
CASSQRGTGGSGYTF
TGTGCCAGCAGCCAACGCGGGACAGGGGGAAGTGGCTACACCTTC
>-|TRBJ2-1|-|TRBV9
CASSSGTDYNEQFF
TGTGCCAGCAGCTCTGGGACGGACTACAATGAGCAGTTCTTC
>-|TRBJ1-5|-|TRBV5-1
CASSLDGRNQPQHF
TGCGCCAGCAGCTTGGACGGACGCAATCAGCCCCAGCATTTT
>few|TRBJ2-3|-|TRBV14
CASRKGGSDTQYF
TGTGCCAGCAGGAAGGGTGGCTCAGATACGCAGTATTTT
>-|TRBJ1-5|TRBD1|TRBV28
CASSLVWSGGQPQHF
TGTGCCAGCAGTTTGGTATGGTCAGGGGGTCAGCCCCAGCATTTT
>-|TRBJ1-1|-|TRBV13
CASSLGAGPGTEAFF
TGTGCCAGCAGCTTAGGGGCGGGGCCGGGCACTGAAGCTTTCTTT
>-|TRBJ2-5|-|TRBV20-1
CSARSGETQYF
TGCAGTGCTAGAAGTGGAGAGACCCAGTACTTC
>once|TRBJ2-7|-|TRBV10-1
CASREVYEQYF
TGCGCCAGCAGGGAAGTCTACGAGCAGTACTTC
>-|TRBJ1-2|TRBD1|TRBV27
CASSPITTDRGAHGYTF
TGTGCCAGCAGTCCTATTACGACCGACAGGGGAGCGCATGGCTACACCTTC
>once|TRBJ2-1|-|TRBV19
CASSTLNEQFF
TGTGCCAGTAGTACACTCAATGAGCAGTTCTTC
>-|TRBJ1-2|TRBD1|TRBV6-6
CASSLGQGNGYTF
TGTGCCAGCAGTCTTGGACAGGGGAATGGCTACACCTTC
>-|TRBJ2-6|-|TRBV4-2
CASSQVGTSRSGANVLTF
TGTGCCAGCAGCCAAGTGGGAACCTCGCGATCTGGGGCCAACGTCCTGACTTTC
>-|TRBJ2-5|TRBD2|TRBV27
CASSLLPAGVETQYF
TGTGCCAGCAGTTTACTCCCAGCGGGAGTAGAGACCCAGTACTTC
>-|TRBJ1-1|-|TRBV6-5
CASSLWGNTEAFF
TGTGCCAGCAGTTTGTGGGGGAACACTGAAGCTTTCTTT
>-|TRBJ2-2|-|TRBV10-3
CATSRGVTSGTGELFF
TGTGCCACCTCACGGGGCGTCACTTCGGGCACCGGGGAGCTGTTTTTT
>-|TRBJ2-7|TRBD2|TRBV30
CAWREGGYEQYF
TGTGCCTGGCGGGAGGGAGGTTACGAGCAGTACTTC
>-|TRBJ2-2|TRBD2|TRBV2
CASSEDSGINTGELFF
TGTGCCAGCAGTGAGGATAGCGGGATTAACACCGGGGAGCTGTTTTTT
>-|TRBJ2-1|TRBD2|TRBV4-2
CASSQILAGEIYNEQFF
TGTGCCAGCAGCCAAATCCTAGCGGGAGAAATCTACAATGAGCAGTTCTTC
>-|TRBJ2-7|-|TRBV7-8
CASSHGTYEQYF
TGTGCCAGCAGCCACGGCACCTACGAGCAGTACTTC
>-|TRBJ2-7|TRBD1|TRBV5-1
CASRTTGGGYEQYF
TGCGCCAGCAGGACCACAGGGGGAGGCTACGAGCAGTACTTC
>-|TRBJ1-3|-|TRBV2
CASSEEYYSGNTIYF
TGTGCCAGCAGTGAAGAGTACTATTCTGGAAACACCATATATTTT
>-|TRBJ1-1|-|TRBV5-8
CASSLEQHTEAFF
TGTGCCAGCAGCTTGGAACAGCACACTGAAGCTTTCTTT
>-|TRBJ2-3|-|TRBV18
CASSPGQGIDTQYF
TGTGCCAGCTCACCGGGCCAGGGAATAGATACGCAGTATTTT
>-|TRBJ2-7|TRBD1|TRBV5-1
CASSLVSGTGTYEQYF
TGCGCCAGCAGCTTAGTTTCGGGGACAGGTACCTACGAGCAGTACTTC
>-|TRBJ1-3|-|TRBV5-5
CASEPTAASGNTIYF
TGTGCCAGTGAACCGACGGCAGCCTCTGGAAACACCATATATTTT
>-|TRBJ1-3|-|TRBV30
CAWSPGSGNTIYF
TGTGCCTGGAGTCCGGGCTCTGGAAACACCATATATTTT
>once|TRBJ2-7|-|TRBV9
CASSASGANYEQYF
TGTGCCAGCAGCGCGTCCGGGGCCAACTACGAGCAGTACTTC
>-|TRBJ2-7|-|TRBV6-6
CASSTAGEAGYEQYF
TGTGCCAGCAGTACCGCCGGGGAAGCAGGCTACGAGCAGTACTTC
>-|TRBJ2-5|-|TRBV10-3
CAISESNIDTGFQETQYF
TGTGCCATCAGTGAGTCGAATATTGACACAGGCTTTCAAGAGACCCAGTACTTC